One and the same sample provided the 22 T cell receptor beta chains below, sequenced in a study of shared clonotypes between healthy human individuals (dated by TCRdb to 2018 to 2021). For the CD8 naive samples, CD45RO-negative cells were positively selected for CCR7, yielding a CD45RA+CCR7+ population from which TemRA cells were excluded. Receptor libraries were prepared by the immunoSEQ multiplex PCR assay. This immuneACCESS table, as held by TCRdb, lists in-frame sequences with V and J called but not all clones. Of the missing ones, under half trace to an unresolved V gene in checked studies; the others have no known cause. This sample is represented by roughly 650,000 clones; around 96% of them were singletons. Together, the top ten hold roughly 0.1% of the sample. Material for sequencing was naive CD8+ T cells sorted from blood. The cell subset or site label on this specimen signifies: CD45RA+CCR7+. The source of these receptors is a woman aged 25 to 39 in good health.

The chain links TRBV27 to TRBJ1-1, with 7 positions matching TRBD1. CDR1 and CDR2 from the germline V gene are MNHEY and SMNVEV (reference sequence). The V gene end was trimmed by 7 bases and the J gene end by 6 bases; junction bases not matched to a gene: 2. The CDR3 runs 11 residues. The CDR3: CASMQGAEAFF. CDR3 in DNA: TGTGCCAGCATGCAGGGGGCTGAAGCTTTCTTT.

The chain is built from TRBV7-9 and TRBJ2-7, with D unresolved. The CDR3 is 11 amino acids. Trimming cost V 3 bases and J 4 bases, with 4 bases left between them. From germline, CDR1 is SEHNR and CDR2 FQNEAQ (reference sequence). CDR3 coding DNA: TGTGCCAGCAGCTTTTTATACGAGCAGTACTTC. Protein sequence: CASSFLYEQYF.

The V and J genes are TRBV4-2 and TRBJ2-1; D call uncertain. The CDR3 runs to 16 residues. V was cut by 1 base and J by 0 bases, with 10 bases left in between. Germline V gene data show CDR1 as LGHNA and CDR2 as YNFKEQ. In DNA, the CDR3 is TGTGCCAGCAGCCAAGGTTCAACTATCTCCTACAATGAGCAGTTCTTC. This gives the protein CASSQGSTISYNEQFF.

The rearrangement uses TRBV5-4 and TRBJ2-5, with D possibly TRBD2 on 6 matching bases. The V end lost 3 bases, the J end lost 5 bases, and 14 bases lay between the germline ends. From germline, CDR1 is SGHNT and CDR2 YYREEE (reference sequence). The CDR3 is made up of 14 amino acids. As DNA, the CDR3 is TGTGCCAGCAGCTACGCCGGGGGTGAGGAGACCCAGTACTTC. Amino acid sequence: CASSYAGGEETQYF.

This clone was seen just once. The chain uses TRBV19 and TRBJ2-5; the D gene is possibly TRBD2 (6 bases). The DNA end favors TRBJ2-7, so the J call may be wrong. The germline V gene has CDR1 LNHDA and CDR2 SQIVND (reference sequence). This CDR3 comprises 13 residues. CDR3 loop: CASSVTSSYEQYF. The CDR3, as DNA: TGTGCCAGTAGCGTAACTAGCAGCTACGAGCAGTACTTC.

The chain is built from TRBV6-1 and TRBJ2-4; TRBD2 aligns across 7 bases. J was trimmed by 0 bases and V by 4 bases; bases with no gene match: 9. CDR3 length: 17 residues. Germline V gives CDR1 MNHNS, CDR2 SASEGT. The CDR3 DNA reads TGTGCCAGCAGTGGGGTTCTAGCGGCCCTAGCCAAAAACATTCAGTACTTC. It specifies CASSGVLAALAKNIQYF.

In its sample, this clone was seen once. V gene TRBV30 combines with J gene TRBJ1-2; TRBD1 is a possible D gene (6 bases). The CDR3 runs 13 residues. Germline V gene sequence: CDR1 GTSNPN, CDR2 SVGIG (reference sequence). V was cut by 0 bases and J by 6 bases, with 11 bases left in between. The CDR3 DNA reads TGTGCCTGGAGTGTAACAGGGATGGATGGCTACACCTTC. It encodes CAWSVTGMDGYTF.

This clone was counted once. This chain connects TRBV6-5 to TRBJ2-2; D is ambiguous. The length of the CDR3 is 13 residues. Between the trimmed V and J ends, which lost 1 base and 4 bases, there was a span of 4 bases. Looked up from germline, CDR1 is MNHEY and CDR2 is SVGAGI. The CDR3 loop reads CASSYYSTGELFF. The CDR3 region has the DNA TGTGCCAGCAGTTACTACAGCACCGGGGAGCTGTTTTTT.

The chain couples TRBV11-1 to TRBJ2-7, with 13 bases matching TRBD2. V was pared by 5 bases and J by 4 bases, with 5 bases of the junction left unmatched. CDR1 is SGHAT and CDR2 is FQDESV in the germline V gene (reference sequence). The CDR3 totals 15 residues. CDR3 nucleotide sequence: TGTGCCAGCAGCGGGACTAGCGGGAAAGTTTACGAGCAGTACTTC. This gives the protein CASSGTSGKVYEQYF. The full variable domain, rest sourced from reference TRBV11-1 and TRBJ2-7, is EAEVAQSPRYKITEKSQAVAFWCDPISGHATLYWYRQILGQGPELLVQFQDESVVDDSQLPKDRFSAERLKGVDSTLKIQPAELGDSAMYLCASSGTSGKVYEQYFGPGTRLTVT.

This chain uses TRBV11-3 with TRBJ2-1; unclear D gene. Germline CDR1 reads SGHNT; CDR2 reads YENEEA. Trimming cost V 2 bases and J 6 bases, with 5 bases left between them. The length of the CDR3 is 12 residues. DNA of the CDR3: TGTGCCAGCAGCTTACTAGGCAATGAGCAGTTCTTC. Translation: CASSLLGNEQFF.

The J gene is TRBJ1-4, the V gene TRBV30, with no clear D. V was clipped by 2 bases and J by 7 bases, with 14 bases between them. The CDR3 has 14 residues. Germline V gene lookup returns CDR1 GTSNPN and CDR2 SVGIG (reference sequence). CDR3 nucleotides: TGTGCCTGGAGTTTAACACTTGGTCGTGAAAAACTGTTTTTT. Its protein product is CAWSLTLGREKLFF. The whole variable domain, remainder taken from reference TRBV30 and TRBJ1-4, is SQTIHQWPATLVQPVGSPLSLECTVEGTSNPNLYWYRQAAGRGLQLLFYSVGIGQISSEVPQNLSASRPQDRQFILSSKKLLLSDSGFYLCAWSLTLGREKLFFGSGTQLSVL.

This chain's CDR3 is CASSLMTSASYEQYF. CDR3 in DNA: TGTGCCAGCAGTCTCATGACTAGCGCCTCCTACGAGCAGTACTTC. This chain joins TRBV28 and TRBJ2-7; TRBD2 matches 8 bases. The CDR3 consists of 15 residues. J lost 0 bases, V lost 5 bases, and 6 bases had no gene match. Germline V gives CDR1 MDHEN, CDR2 SYDVKM.

This clone was seen a single time. The CDR3 reads CASSFEPLGTYEQYF. DNA of the CDR3: TGTGCCAGCAGCTTCGAACCACTCGGGACCTACGAGCAGTACTTC. The chain employs TRBV5-5 and TRBJ2-7, with D tentatively TRBD2 (5 bases). This CDR3 has 15 amino acids. V lost 2 bases to trimming and J lost 2 bases, with 14 bases between them. Per the germline V gene, CDR1 is SGHKS and CDR2 is YYEKEE (reference sequence).

The gene calls are TRBV11-2 and TRBJ2-2; tentative D call: TRBD2 (6 bases). The V end lost 3 bases, the J end lost 1 base, and 12 bases lay between the germline ends. In germline, CDR1 is SGHAT, CDR2 FQNNGV. CDR3 length: 16 amino acids. The DNA for the CDR3 is TGTGCCAGCAGCTTCCTCGGCGGGGTGAACACCGGGGAGCTGTTTTTT. This codes for CASSFLGGVNTGELFF.

This clone showed up just a few times. The gene calls are TRBV28 and TRBJ1-3; D perhaps matches TRBD1 (5 bases). The CDR3 totals 14 residues. Germline V gene data show CDR1 as MDHEN and CDR2 as SYDVKM. Trimming stripped 5 bases from V and 4 bases from J, with 12 bases between. CDR3 nucleotides: TGTGCCAGCAGTCTCGCGGGGGTCGGAAACACCATATATTTT. Its translation is CASSLAGVGNTIYF.

This clone showed up just once. This chain's CDR3 is CASSLSGFNEQFF. The CDR3 region has the DNA TGTGCCAGCAGTTTAAGCGGATTCAATGAGCAGTTCTTC. The gene calls are TRBV27 and TRBJ2-1, with a tentative D call TRBD2 (5 bases). This CDR3 is built from 13 residues. The V end was cut by 2 bases, the J end by 6 bases, with 8 bases between. The germline V gene encodes CDR1 MNHEY and CDR2 SMNVEV (reference sequence).

V is TRBV10-2 and J is TRBJ1-4, with TRBD1 matching 10 bases. The CDR3 covers 15 residues. Losses at the gene ends were 4 bases for V and 6 bases for J; bases not matched to a gene: 5. Looked up from germline, CDR1 is WSHSY and CDR2 is SAAADI. CDR3 protein: CASSGGTGEHEKLFF. CDR3 DNA: TGCGCCAGCAGTGGGGGGACAGGGGAACATGAAAAACTGTTTTTT.

The chain is built from TRBV23-1 and TRBJ2-5; 8 positions agree with TRBD1. TRBV23-1 is noted as an ORF with a role that remains uncertain. The CDR3 has 15 amino acids. The junction had 12 bases not matched to a gene; V was cut back by 7 bases and J by 5 bases. The CDR3 nucleotides are TGCGCCAGCATCCCCGGACAGGGCCTTAGGGAGACCCAGTACTTC. It is translated as CASIPGQGLRETQYF.

The chain uses TRBV27 and TRBJ2-1; D not resolved. V dropped 3 bases and J dropped 9 bases, with 12 bases sitting between them. Germline assignment: CDR1 MNHEY and CDR2 SMNVEV (reference sequence). The CDR3 is 13 residues long. The CDR3 is CASSFIGMGEQFF. The CDR3 region has the DNA TGTGCCAGCAGTTTCATAGGAATGGGTGAGCAGTTCTTC.

The genes are TRBV4-1 and TRBJ1-1; D is unresolved. CDR1 is MGHRA, CDR2 YSYEKL, per germline. V shed 1 base and J shed 1 base, with 16 bases lying between them. CDR3 size: 17 residues. In nucleotides, the CDR3 is TGCGCCAGCAGCCAAGCCGTACGTGCGGATAGGAACACTGAAGCTTTCTTT. This encodes CASSQAVRADRNTEAFF.

This clone is a singleton in its sample. The V gene is TRBV27, the J gene TRBJ1-5; weak D call: TRBD1 (5 bases). Germline lookup yields CDR1 MNHEY and CDR2 SMNVEV (reference sequence). CDR3 length: 13 residues. Trimming left V 8 bases short and J 4 bases short, with 12 bases between. As DNA, the CDR3 is TGTGCCAGCGGGGCCAGTAAAAATCAGCCCCAGCATTTT. It is translated as CASGASKNQPQHF.

The V gene is TRBV27, the J gene TRBJ2-7; TRBD1 aligns across 7 bases. Trimming at V came to 5 bases and at J to 4 bases, leaving 8 bases not matched to a gene. Germline assignment: CDR1 MNHEY and CDR2 SMNVEV (reference sequence). CDR3 length: 14 amino acids. CDR3 in amino acids: CASSIQGSQYEQYF. The CDR3 DNA follows: TGTGCCAGCAGTATACAGGGGTCTCAGTACGAGCAGTACTTC.